This TCR beta chain was observed in a study of human T cells and chemical hapten exposure. Deletions cut 4 bases from V and 1 base from J, with 14 bases between. Germline V gene data show CDR1 as MDHEN and CDR2 as SYDVKM. The CDR3 totals 16 residues. Concerning this clonotype: No antigen is known for it.

Study-wide findings and caveats: All donors were alopecia patients, so their immunity may differ from that of healthy people.

As to time point: pre-sensitization, week 0. Regarding treatment: therapeutic diphenylcyclopropenone sensitization with weekly scalp DPC. Blood draws preceded each patch test application. TCRdb recomputed calls from the RACE reads with MiXCR, one row per CDR3 protein. Counted here are about 180,000 distinct CDR3 sequences, under 35% occurring once; the ten biggest clones make up less than 3%. The TCR was taken from a woman aged 25 to 39 with alopecia areata. Some clones in this sample may be carry-over from other donors' samples. The specimen was whole blood, collected in connection with sensitization to the hapten diphenylcyclopropenone (DPC). The rearrangement uses TRBV28 and TRBJ2-1; D is ambiguous. CDR3 DNA sequence: TGTGCCAGCAGTTCGGCCTCCCGGGCTTCCTACAATGAGCAGTTCTTC. Residues: CASSSASRASYNEQFF.